This T cell receptor beta chain was obtained from a study of control samples from healthy donors and cancer patients. The CDR3 is 13 residues long. Germline V gene lookup returns CDR1 KGHSH and CDR2 LQKENI. V was clipped by 5 bases and J by 0 bases, with 6 bases between them. Generated by immunoSEQ multiplex PCR, the TCRdb table keeps only in-frame clones and is missing some. The sample has about 130,000 clones, about nine tenths seen once. The sequenced material came from blood. The chain recombines TRBV18 with TRBJ2-3; no reliable D call. The source of this sequence is a man aged 18 to 30 in good health. CDR3 in amino acids: CASSTTSTDTQYF. DNA for the CDR3: TGTGCCAGCTCAACGACTAGCACAGATACGCAGTATTTT.